These T cell receptor beta chains were read from a single sample in a study of T cell changes during pregnancy in multiple sclerosis. Only in-frame clones appear in the TCRdb table, and some are missing; sequencing was by immunoSEQ multiplex PCR. The data show approximately 73,000 clones, approximately 94% seen once. The specimen was CD4+ T cells from peripheral blood mononuclear cells, collected before pregnancy. These receptors came from a female donor with multiple sclerosis, enrolled in a pregnancy study. Each CDR3 is given with its conserved first and last residue. A D gene is named only where the DNA matches it firmly. Clone size is stated in some rows and not others, as once, few, many or a class when expanded.

V gene	J gene	D gene	clone size	CDR3 DNA	CDR3 protein
TRBV11-3	TRBJ2-1	TRBD2	.	TGTGCCAGCAGCTTAGGGGCGGGGGGGTACAATGAGCAGTTCTTC	CASSLGAGGYNEQFF
TRBV5-1	TRBJ2-7	TRBD2	.	TGCGCCAGCAGCCCAGGACTAGCTCTACCCTACGAGCAGTACTTC	CASSPGLALPYEQYF
TRBV28	TRBJ2-1	TRBD1	once	TGTGCCAGCAGGACAGGGGGCCCCGAGCAGTTCTTC	CASRTGGPEQFF
TRBV25-1	TRBJ2-7	.	.	TGTGCCAGCAGTGAAACCACTTACGAGCAGTACTTC	CASSETTYEQYF
TRBV6-1	TRBJ2-7	TRBD2	.	TGTGCCAGCAGTCCCCCGGCTAGCGGTGACTACGAGCAGTACTTC	CASSPPASGDYEQYF
TRBV27	TRBJ2-6	.	.	TGTGCCAGCAGTTTAAGGGGCTCTGGGGCCAACGTCCTGACTTTC	CASSLRGSGANVLTF
TRBV30	TRBJ1-2	.	.	TGTGCCTGGAGTGTAGGGAGATCTAACTATGGCTACACCTTC	CAWSVGRSNYGYTF
TRBV30	TRBJ2-1	TRBD1	.	TGTGCCTGGGGCCGGGACAGGGCCAATGAGCAGTTCTTC	CAWGRDRANEQFF
TRBV10-1	TRBJ2-1	.	once	TGCGCCAGCAATGGCGGAGGCTACAATGAGCAGTTCTTC	CASNGGGYNEQFF
TRBV19	TRBJ2-3	.	.	TGTGCCAGTAGTCCTTACAGGGTCGGCACAGATACGCAGTATTTT	CASSPYRVGTDTQYF
TRBV29-1	TRBJ1-1	.	.	TGCAGCGTCCGCGGGGGAGACATGAACACTGAAGCTTTCTTT	CSVRGGDMNTEAFF
TRBV2	TRBJ1-1	TRBD1	.	TGTGCCAGCAGTGAAGCGCGACAGGGGGCTGAAGCTTTCTTT	CASSEARQGAEAFF
TRBV5-1	TRBJ2-5	TRBD1	.	TGCGCCAGCAGCTACGGGACAGGGGGACAAGAGACCCAGTACTTC	CASSYGTGGQETQYF
TRBV6-1	TRBJ1-1	.	.	TGTGCCAGCAGTGAATCGGGACACAGAAACACTGAAGCTTTCTTT	CASSESGHRNTEAFF
TRBV1	TRBJ2-7	.	.	TGCACCAGCAGCCCCCTCCAGCGGTACTCCTACGAGCAGTACTTC	CTSSPLQRYSYEQYF
TRBV6-1	TRBJ1-2	.	.	TGTGCCAGCAAGAGAAACCTTTGGGGGGAGAATGGCTACACCTTC	CASKRNLWGENGYTF
TRBV9	TRBJ1-4	.	.	TGTGCCAGCAGCGTAGGGGACACTCCTCGGGTTGAAAAACTGTTTTTT	CASSVGDTPRVEKLFF
TRBV28	TRBJ1-5	.	.	TGTGCCAGCAGTTTTTCAGGGGTCAATCAGCCCCAGCATTTT	CASSFSGVNQPQHF
TRBV29-1	TRBJ2-5	TRBD1	once	TGCAGCGCTAGTACAGGGGTTGGGACCCAGTACTTC	CSASTGVGTQYF
TRBV19	TRBJ2-3	TRBD2	.	TGTGCCAGTACCCGGACTAGCGGGAGTTCTTCAGATACGCAGTATTTT	CASTRTSGSSSDTQYF
TRBV2	TRBJ1-1	TRBD1	.	TGTGCCAGTCGGACAGGGATGGGGAACACTGAAGCTTTCTTT	CASRTGMGNTEAFF
TRBV6-1	TRBJ1-2	TRBD1	once	TGTGCCAGCAGTTCAGGGGGCGGCTATGGCTACACCTTC	CASSSGGGYGYTF
TRBV6-1	TRBJ2-3	.	.	TGTGCCAGCAGTGAAATTTTGGACAGTGAAGATACGCAGTATTTT	CASSEILDSEDTQYF
TRBV25-1	TRBJ2-1	TRBD1	once	TGTGCCAGCAGTGAACAGGGGGCTTCCTACAATGAGCAGTTCTTC	CASSEQGASYNEQFF
TRBV5-1	TRBJ2-5	.	.	TGCGCCAGCAGCTACGCCGGGGAGACCCAGTACTTC	CASSYAGETQYF
TRBV15	TRBJ2-1	TRBD1	.	TGTGCCACCAGCAGAGATGTAAGACAGGGGAGGAAGAATGAGCAGTTCTTC	CATSRDVRQGRKNEQFF
TRBV19	TRBJ2-7	.	.	TGTGCCAGTAGCGCCTTCCAGGGCTCCTACGAGCAGTACTTC	CASSAFQGSYEQYF
TRBV2	TRBJ2-7	TRBD1	.	TGTGCCAGCACCCTCCGCCCGGCGGGGACAGGGGGCTTTGAGCAGTACTTC	CASTLRPAGTGGFEQYF
TRBV30	TRBJ1-5	.	.	TGTGCCGAGGGGGTTCCCCAGCCCCAGCATTTT	CAEGVPQPQHF
TRBV7-6	TRBJ2-1	TRBD2	.	TGTGCCAGCAGCTCGGGACTAGCGGGGGCGTACAATGAGCAGTTCTTC	CASSSGLAGAYNEQFF
TRBV5-4	TRBJ1-2	.	once	TGTGCCAGCAGCACCCGGGACACTAACTATGGCTACACCTTC	CASSTRDTNYGYTF
TRBV27	TRBJ2-7	.	.	TGTGCCAGCAGTTTAAGGGGACCCCCACAGCGAAGTTTTCCAAGGGGGAACTACGAGCAGTACTTC	CASSLRGPPQRSFPRGNYEQYF
TRBV30	TRBJ1-3	TRBD1	.	TGTGCCTGGGCAAGGACAGGAGCTGGAAACACCATATATTTT	CAWARTGAGNTIYF
TRBV5-5	TRBJ1-5	TRBD1	medium-sized	TGTGCCAGCAGCTCCTCACAGGGGTACCAGCCCCAGCATTTT	CASSSSQGYQPQHF
TRBV29-1	TRBJ2-7	TRBD2	.	TGCAGCGTGGGACTAGCGGGAGGAGTAGAGCAGTACTTC	CSVGLAGGVEQYF
TRBV18	TRBJ1-3	TRBD1	.	TGTGCCAGCTCCCAGGGGGTGGCCCACTCTGGAAACACCATATATTTT	CASSQGVAHSGNTIYF
TRBV5-4	TRBJ1-2	TRBD1	.	TGTGCCAGCGCCAGGCAGGGGGCGCGGGACGGCTACACCTTC	CASARQGARDGYTF
TRBV2	TRBJ2-1	TRBD2	.	TGTGCCCGAGGAGGGCGGGAGTCTAGAAATGAGCAGTTCTTC	CARGGRESRNEQFF
TRBV18	TRBJ2-1	.	.	TGTGCCAGCTCACCGAGGGATGAGCAGTTCTTC	CASSPRDEQFF
TRBV19	TRBJ2-1	TRBD2	.	TGTGCCAGTAGCCTACTAGCGGGGGACAATGAGCAGTTCTTC	CASSLLAGDNEQFF
TRBV2	TRBJ1-5	TRBD1	many	TGTGCCAGCTCCTTCTTACAGGGGGCTGGTCAGCCCCAGCATTTT	CASSFLQGAGQPQHF
TRBV6-1	TRBJ2-1	.	.	TGTGCCAGCAGTGGGCAGCGGAGGAATGAGCAGTTCTTC	CASSGQRRNEQFF
TRBV2	TRBJ2-7	TRBD1	once	TGTGCCAGCAGCCCAGGACAGGGGGCTTGGGAGCAGTACTTC	CASSPGQGAWEQYF
TRBV5-6	TRBJ2-1	.	.	TGTGCCAGCAGCTTGTTTGCGGGAAACTACAATGAGCAGTTCTTC	CASSLFAGNYNEQFF
TRBV30	TRBJ2-7	TRBD1	.	TGTGCCTGGAGCGACGGGACAGGGGGGCTCGAGCAGTACTTC	CAWSDGTGGLEQYF
TRBV5-1	TRBJ2-3	TRBD1	.	TGCGCCAGCAGCTTACAGGGGCGCACAGATACGCAGTATTTT	CASSLQGRTDTQYF
TRBV7-9	TRBJ1-2	.	once	TGTGCCAGCAGCAGTGGGGCATCAGGCATCTATGGCTACACCTTC	CASSSGASGIYGYTF
TRBV18	TRBJ2-3	TRBD2	.	TGTGCCAGCTCACCACGACTAGCGGGGGAACCTAGCACAGATACGCAGTATTTT	CASSPRLAGEPSTDTQYF
TRBV7-8	TRBJ2-1	.	.	TGTGCCAGCAGCTTAGTGTCGAGGAACGAGGCCTACAATGAGCAGTTCTTC	CASSLVSRNEAYNEQFF
TRBV5-5	TRBJ2-6	.	.	TGTGCCAGCAGCCTATCTTGGGGGCTGGGGGCCAACGTCCTGACTTTC	CASSLSWGLGANVLTF
TRBV6-5	TRBJ1-2	.	.	TGTGCCAGCAGTTCAGGGCAGGGAGGAAGCTACACCTTC	CASSSGQGGSYTF
TRBV6-1	TRBJ2-7	.	once	TGTGCCAGCAGTGAAGAATGGCACCGCCACGAGCAGTACTTC	CASSEEWHRHEQYF
TRBV5-1	TRBJ1-4	.	.	TGCGCCAGCAGCCGGGTCGGAGCAACTAATGAAAAACTGTTTTTT	CASSRVGATNEKLFF
TRBV9	TRBJ1-3	.	.	TGTGCCAGCAGCGTAGGTACAGCTGGAAACACCATATATTTT	CASSVGTAGNTIYF
TRBV18	TRBJ2-3	.	.	TGTGCCAGCTCTCCTCGACTGAGAAGCACAGATACGCAGTATTTT	CASSPRLRSTDTQYF
TRBV20-1	TRBJ1-1	.	.	TGCAGTGCTAGCCGAGCTTTCTTT	CSASRAFF
TRBV10-2	TRBJ1-6	.	.	TGCGCCAGCAGTGATCGGCTTGAGGGTAGGAGTTCACCCCTCCACTTT	CASSDRLEGRSSPLHF